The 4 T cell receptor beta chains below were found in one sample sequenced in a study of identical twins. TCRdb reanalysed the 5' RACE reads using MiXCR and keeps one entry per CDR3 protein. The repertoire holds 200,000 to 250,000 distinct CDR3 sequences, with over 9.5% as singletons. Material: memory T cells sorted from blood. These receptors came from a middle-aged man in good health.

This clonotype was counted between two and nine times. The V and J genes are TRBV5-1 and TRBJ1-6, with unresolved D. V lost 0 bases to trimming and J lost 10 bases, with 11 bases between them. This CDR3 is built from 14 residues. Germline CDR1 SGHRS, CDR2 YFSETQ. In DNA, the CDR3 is TGCGCCAGCAGCTTGGCCCAGATGGGCTCACCCCTCCACTTT. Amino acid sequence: CASSLAQMGSPLHF. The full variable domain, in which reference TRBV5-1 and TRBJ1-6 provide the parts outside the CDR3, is KAGVTQTPRYLIKTRGQQVTLSCSPISGHRSVSWYQQTPGQGLQFLFEYFSETQRNKGNFPGRFSGRQFSNSRSEMNVSTLELGDSALYLCASSLAQMGSPLHFGNGTRLTVT.

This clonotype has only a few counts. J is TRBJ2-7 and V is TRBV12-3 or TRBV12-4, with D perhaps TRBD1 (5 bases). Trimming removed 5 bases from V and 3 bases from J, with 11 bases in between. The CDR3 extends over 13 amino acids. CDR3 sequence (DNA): TGTGCCAGCAGTCCTGACAGCTACTACGAGCAGTACTTC. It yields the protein CASSPDSYYEQYF.

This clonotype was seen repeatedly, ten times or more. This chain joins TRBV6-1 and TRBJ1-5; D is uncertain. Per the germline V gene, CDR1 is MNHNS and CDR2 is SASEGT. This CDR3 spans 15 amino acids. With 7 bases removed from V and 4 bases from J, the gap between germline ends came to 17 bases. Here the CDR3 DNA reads TGTGCCAGCACTATGCATGTCCGGGGTAATCAGCCCCAGCATTTT. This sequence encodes CASTMHVRGNQPQHF.

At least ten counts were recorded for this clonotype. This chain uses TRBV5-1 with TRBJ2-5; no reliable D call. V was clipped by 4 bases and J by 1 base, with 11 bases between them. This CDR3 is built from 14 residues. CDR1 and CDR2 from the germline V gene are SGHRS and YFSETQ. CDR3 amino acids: CASSLPSPQETQYF. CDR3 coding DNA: TGCGCCAGCAGCCTCCCCAGCCCCCAAGAGACCCAGTACTTC.